The 24 T cell receptor beta chains presented below share a single source sample, sequenced in a study of CD8+CD57+ T cells in acquired aplastic anemia (dated by TCRdb to between 2017 and 2018). Patients chosen for sequencing had shown expansion of CD8+CD57+ cells by flow cytometry. The run used an Illumina HiSeq 2000. Genomic DNA was used as template for profiling of TCR beta VDJ combinations and CDR3 sequences. TCRdb reprocessing: public reads trimmed at Q25 with fastp, clones called with MiXCR, in-frame beta chains kept. Entries are consolidated by CDR3 protein sequence, retaining the most common genes and DNA. This sample holds more than 70,000 distinct CDR3 sequences; around 70% were observed only once. About 82% of the sample is held by the ten biggest clonotypes. Sequencing used sorted CD4+, CD8+, or CD8+CD57+ T cells (not recorded which) from PBMCs. These receptors all stem from a human donor with aplastic anemia.

Only a few counts were recorded for this clonotype. The rearrangement uses TRBV10-3 and TRBJ2-3, with 9 bases lining up with TRBD2. In germline, CDR1 is ENHRY, CDR2 SYGVKD. V trimming: 2 bases; J trimming: 4 bases; junction bases outside the gene matches: 4. The CDR3 consists of 15 residues. CDR3 sequence reads: CAISEASGVADTQYF. Here the CDR3 DNA reads TGTGCCATCAGTGAGGCTAGCGGGGTGGCAGATACGCAGTATTTT.

This clonotype appeared once. This chain connects TRBV6-1 to TRBJ1-5, with TRBD1 matching over 7 bases. V lost 5 bases, J lost 7 bases, and 5 bases stayed unmatched. The CDR3 runs 13 residues. The germline V gene has CDR1 MNHNS and CDR2 SASEGT. As DNA, the CDR3 is TGTGCCAGCAGTAGACAGGGAGGCCAGCCCCAGCATTTT. Amino acids: CASSRQGGQPQHF.

The gene calls are TRBV24-1 and TRBJ2-3; either TRBD1 or TRBD2 may supply D (6 bases each). V lost 4 bases, J lost 6 bases, and 13 bases lay in between. Germline CDR1 and CDR2: KGHDR and SFDVKD. There are 14 residues in the CDR3. CDR3 residues: CATSEGGVGDTQYF. CDR3 DNA: TGTGCCACCAGTGAGGGGGGCGTCGGGGATACGCAGTATTTT.

This clonotype was counted once. The chain combines TRBV7-9 with TRBJ1-1; D ambiguous. V dropped 7 bases and J dropped 1 base, with 10 bases sitting between them. The CDR3 covers 13 residues. The V gene's germline CDR1 is SEHNR and CDR2 FQNEAQ (reference sequence). The CDR3 loop reads CASTPPGNTEAFF. DNA for the CDR3: TGTGCCAGCACACCACCGGGGAACACTGAAGCTTTCTTT.

The rearrangement uses TRBV7-9 and TRBJ2-5; 8 positions agree with TRBD2. There are 14 residues in the CDR3. The germline gives CDR1 SEHNR, CDR2 FQNEAQ (reference sequence). V lost 2 bases to trimming and J lost 5 bases; unmatched junction nucleotides: 4. The CDR3 DNA is TGTGCCAGCAGCTTAACCGGGACTAGGGAGACCCAGTACTTC. Its translation is CASSLTGTRETQYF.

The chain links TRBV5-1 to TRBJ1-1; D unclear. The CDR3 is 14 amino acids. CDR1 is SGHRS, CDR2 YFSETQ, per germline. Trimming removed 0 bases from V and 1 base from J, with 7 bases in between. This CDR3 reads CASSLAQTNTEAFF. CDR3 DNA sequence: TGCGCCAGCAGCTTGGCACAGACGAACACTGAAGCTTTCTTT.

This clonotype has just one count. A read error may produce the germline difference seen at one junction end. The V gene is TRBV7-9, the J gene TRBJ2-7, with D hard to call. This CDR3 is built from 15 residues. Germline assignment: CDR1 SEHNR and CDR2 FQNEAQ (reference sequence). In nucleotides, the CDR3 is TGTGCCAGCAGCGGGTGGGCCGAGTCAACCTACGAGCAGTGCTTC. Encoded protein: CASSGWAESTYEQCF.

This clonotype was seen only a few times. V and J are TRBV29-1 and TRBJ1-1; D remains unclear. The CDR3 runs to 13 residues. V lost 0 bases to trimming and J lost 0 bases, with 5 bases between them. Per germline, CDR1 SQVTM and CDR2 ANQGSEA. The CDR3 bases are TGCAGCGTTGAAGATTCGGTGAACACTGAAGCTTTCTTT. Amino acids: CSVEDSVNTEAFF.

V usage is TRBV2 and J usage is TRBJ1-4, with D perhaps TRBD1 (5 bases). Germline CDR1 reads SNHLY; CDR2 reads FYNNEI. Trimming removed 5 bases from V and 8 bases from J, with 15 bases in between. CDR3 length: 14 amino acids. CDR3 in DNA: TGTGCCAGCAGTCAAGGGGAGGGGTTCGAAAAACTGTTTTTT. The encoded protein is CASSQGEGFEKLFF. The entire variable domain, with the rest obtained from reference TRBV2 and TRBJ1-4, is as follows: EPEVTQTPSHQVTQMGQEVILRCVPISNHLYFYWYRQILGQKVEFLVSFYNNEISEKSEIFDDQFSVERPDGSNFTLKIRSTKLEDSAMYFCASSQGEGFEKLFFGSGTQLSVL.

This rearrangement joins TRBV10-3 to TRBJ2-3, with D tentatively TRBD1 (6 bases). Trimming removed 5 bases from V and 4 bases from J, with 13 bases in between. There are 14 residues in the CDR3. CDR1 and CDR2 from the germline V gene are ENHRY and SYGVKD. The CDR3 region is CAISPTGPPDTQYF. For the CDR3, the DNA is TGTGCCATCAGTCCGACAGGCCCGCCAGATACGCAGTATTTT.

In DNA, the CDR3 is TGCAGCGTAAACAGGGCGAACACTGAAGCTTTCTTT. Its translation is CSVNRANTEAFF. V and J are TRBV29-1 and TRBJ1-1; TRBD1 might be the D (6 bases). The CDR3 covers 12 residues. The V end was cut by 6 bases, the J end by 1 base, with 9 bases between. Germline V gene sequence: CDR1 SQVTM, CDR2 ANQGSEA.

A word on this clonotype: The junction does not match germline at one end; this may be a read error. The chain has TRBV20-1 and TRBJ2-3; D is ambiguous. The CDR3 loop spans 14 amino acids. The V gene's germline CDR1 is DFQATT and CDR2 SNEGSKA (reference sequence). Here the CDR3 reads CSARGWANTDTQYF. The DNA of the CDR3 is TGCAGTGCGAGAGGATGGGCGAACACAGATACGCAGTATTTT.

The chain carries TRBV12-3 or TRBV12-4 and TRBJ2-7, with 7 bases fitting TRBD1. Losses at the gene ends were 5 bases for V and 2 bases for J; bases not matched to a gene: 3. The CDR3 runs to 13 residues. CDR3 bases: TGTGCCAGCAGTCAGGGGGAAGCCTACGAGCAGTACTTC. Translated: CASSQGEAYEQYF.

CDR3 residues: CASRTTETGRPNSPLHF. CDR3 nucleotides: TGTGCCAGCAGGACTACTGAAACAGGCCGCCCAAATTCACCCCTCCACTTT. The V gene is TRBV25-1, the J gene TRBJ1-6, with D perhaps TRBD1 (5 bases). The CDR3 covers 17 residues. Trimming shortened V by 6 bases and J by 7 bases, and 22 bases separated the two germline ends. Germline CDR1 reads MGHDK; CDR2 reads SYGVNS.

In nucleotides, the CDR3 is TGTGCCAGCAGCGTTCGACGGGCAAATTCACCCCTCCACTTT. Translation gives CASSVRRANSPLHF. The gene calls are TRBV9 and TRBJ1-6; no clear D. Germline V lookup: CDR1 SGDLS, CDR2 YYNGEE. The CDR3 is made up of 14 amino acids. V lost 2 bases and J 7 bases, leaving 10 bases between the germline ends.

The chain recombines TRBV5-1 with TRBJ2-3, with TRBD2 as a possible D gene (5 bases). CDR1 and CDR2 (germline): SGHRS, YFSETQ. The CDR3 is 15 amino acids. With 0 bases removed from V and 1 base from J, the gap between germline ends came to 9 bases. The CDR3 loop is CASSLDGRGTDTQYF. The CDR3 DNA follows: TGCGCCAGCAGCTTGGATGGGAGAGGCACAGATACGCAGTATTTT.

V usage is TRBV9 and J usage is TRBJ1-3; D not certain. Germline CDR1 reads SGDLS; CDR2 reads YYNGEE. The V and J ends lost 0 bases and 1 base respectively, with 11 bases between them. This CDR3 comprises 16 residues. The DNA of the CDR3 is TGTGCCAGCAGCGTAGGGAACTGGCCTTCTGGAAACACCATATATTTT. Protein product: CASSVGNWPSGNTIYF.

The genes are TRBV29-1 and TRBJ1-2; TRBD1 might be the D (5 bases). Germline values: CDR1 SQVTM, CDR2 ANQGSEA. Trimming took 3 bases from V and 8 from J, leaving 13 bases between them. CDR3 size: 12 residues. The CDR3 region is CSVEGQGRGYTF. Here the CDR3 DNA reads TGCAGCGTTGAGGGGCAGGGTAGGGGCTACACCTTC.

The chain employs TRBV19 and TRBJ2-7, with 10 bases identical to TRBD2. Germline-derived CDR1 and CDR2 are LNHDA and SQIVND (reference sequence). Trimming removed 5 bases from V and 3 bases from J; junction bases left unmatched: 4. The CDR3 sequence is 14 residues long. The CDR3 here is CASSVLAGNYEQYF. In DNA, the CDR3 is TGTGCCAGTAGTGTACTAGCGGGGAACTACGAGCAGTACTTC.

This chain uses TRBV20-1 with TRBJ2-5; 7 bases line up with TRBD2. V dropped 3 bases and J dropped 2; count of bases not matched to a gene: 6. This CDR3 region has 14 residues. The germline V gene encodes CDR1 DFQATT and CDR2 SNEGSKA (reference sequence). The CDR3 region has the DNA TGCAGTGCTAGTCCCCCTAGCGGACAAGAGACCCAGTACTTC. This sequence encodes CSASPPSGQETQYF.

The table lists this clonotype with a few counts. The V call is TRBV6-1, the J call TRBJ1-1, with D unclear. V shed 4 bases and J shed 5 bases, with 8 bases lying between them. Germline CDR1 is MNHNS and CDR2 is SASEGT. The CDR3 length is 12 residues. The CDR3 loop is CASSAGGTEAFF. The CDR3 DNA reads TGTGCCAGCAGTGCCGGTGGGACTGAAGCTTTCTTT.

The chain has TRBV25-1 and TRBJ2-7; 9 bases line up with TRBD1. Germline CDR1 MGHDK, CDR2 SYGVNS. This CDR3 comprises 15 residues. Germline trimming cut 5 bases from V and 1 base from J; bases unmatched to any gene: 6. CDR3: CASSFDRGGSYEQYF. The DNA for the CDR3 is TGTGCCAGCAGTTTCGACAGGGGGGGGTCCTACGAGCAGTACTTC.

The sample holds a few counts of this clonotype. V usage is TRBV20-1 and J usage is TRBJ1-1; D remains ambiguous. The CDR3 has 14 amino acids. CDR1 DFQATT and CDR2 SNEGSKA come from the germline V gene (reference sequence). The V end was cut by 1 base, the J end by 0 bases, with 9 bases between. CDR3 DNA: TGCAGTGCTAGAGTTGGGCCCGTGAACACTGAAGCTTTCTTT. Translation gives CSARVGPVNTEAFF.

This rearrangement joins TRBV30 to TRBJ1-2, with D possibly TRBD1 on 6 matching bases. V lost 1 base to trimming and J lost 3 bases, with 12 bases between them. The CDR3 extends over 14 amino acids. CDR1 GTSNPN and CDR2 SVGIG come from the germline V gene (reference sequence). The CDR3 sequence: CAWSAGGADYGYTF. CDR3 DNA: TGTGCCTGGAGTGCCGGGGGCGCGGACTATGGCTACACCTTC.